This TCR beta chain was observed in a study of regulatory T cells in long-lasting Graves disease. Assembly of TCR beta libraries relied on iRepertoire HTBI primers together with Arm-PCR of CDR3 regions. Authors' methods: Overall, samples carried 62 TRBV and around 13 TRBJ segments. MiXCR, applied by TCRdb to the multiplex PCR reads, yields one record per CDR3 protein. For this entry, the V and J calls and clone size follow TCRdb and not the study's own pipeline. Of roughly 440,000 distinct CDR3 sequences listed, around 17% are singletons. General study findings and limits: Persistent patients shared more public clonotypes (about 2,700) than new patients (966).

Time point specified: newly diagnosed GD, antithyroid drugs for less than 3 months. Construction of the TCR library relied on RNA isolated from PBMCs. American Thyroid Association guidelines served as the basis for diagnosing Graves' disease. This clonotype was counted ten times or more. Its antigen is not known. The data also belong to a second study, concerning T cells in Graves' hyperthyroidism and ophthalmopathy.

The receptor's source is a woman between 18 and 29 years old with Graves disease. The source material was peripheral blood mononuclear cells (PBMCs), sampled at new diagnosis, from a patient treated with antithyroid drugs.

The CDR3 coding sequence is TGTGCCATCAGTGAGTCGACTAGCGGGAGTGAGCAGTTCTTC. Translating gives CAISESTSGSEQFF. The chain recombines TRBV10-3 with TRBJ2-1; 12 nucleotides align to TRBD2. Germline V CDR1 and CDR2: ENHRY, SYGVKD. V shed 0 bases and J 9 bases; nucleotides not matched to a gene: 0. This CDR3 has 14 amino acids.